This T cell receptor beta chain was observed in a study of shared clonotypes between healthy human individuals. General study findings and limits: Generally, naive subsets (rather than memory subsets) showed larger estimated richness.

Genomic DNA (from each subset) was split evenly across several immunoSEQ plates. Each replicate PCR on the sorted subsets used 150 to 200 ng DNA (approximately 33,000 T cell genomes). Under the authors' procedure: In the immunoSEQ data, sequences were junction-only and lacked quality scores, so filtering differed. Sequenced by immunoSEQ multiplex PCR; TCRdb stores in-frame clones only, minus some. Clone size and V and J calls were adopted from that table, with D and trimming inferred from the DNA. The data contain approximately 180,000 clones, approximately 92% of them seen just once; the ten biggest clones take up around 0.067%. Worth noting for this clone: Antigen: not known.

The germline CDR1 and CDR2 sequences are SGHRS and YFSETQ. CDR3 length: 15 residues. V dropped 2 bases and J dropped 2; count of bases not matched to a gene: 6. This sequence was found in a woman aged 30 to 39 in good health. The sequenced sample was naive CD4+ T cells sorted from blood. Subset specified: CD45RA+ positively selected. V usage is TRBV5-1 and J usage is TRBJ1-1; 7 nucleotides align to TRBD1. CDR3 region: CASSFNRQGNTEAFF. As DNA, the CDR3 is TGCGCCAGCAGCTTCAATCGACAGGGTAACACTGAAGCTTTCTTT.